The 21 T cell receptor beta chains below come from one sample, sequenced in a study of response to subunit inactivated influenza vaccine. TCRdb used MiXCR to reprocess the RT-PCR reads, holding one entry per CDR3 protein. Of some 600,000 distinct CDR3 sequences in the sample, about 14% are singletons; the top ten hold roughly 7.6%. The material was PBMCs from blood, obtained approximately 15 days before vaccination. All receptors derive from a man aged 45-65 years who received an inactivated influenza vaccine.

The chain has TRBV18 and TRBJ1-1, with TRBD1 identical over 8 bases. This CDR3 spans 16 amino acids. The V and J ends lost 1 base and 4 bases, in that order; junction bases with no gene match: 8. Germline V gene data show CDR1 as KGHSH and CDR2 as LQKENI. CDR3 amino acids: CASSPRQGTPVTEAFF. The CDR3 DNA reads TGTGCCAGCTCACCACGACAGGGGACACCAGTCACTGAAGCTTTCTTT. The entire variable domain, with the rest obtained from reference TRBV18 and TRBJ1-1, is as follows: NAGVMQNPRHLVRRRGQEARLRCSPMKGHSHVYWYRQLPEEGLKFMVYLQKENIIDESGMPKERFSAEFPKEGPSILRIQQVVRGDSAAYFCASSPRQGTPVTEAFFGQGTRLTVV.

This rearrangement joins TRBV4-2 to TRBJ2-6; no firm D call. The CDR3 runs 19 residues. CDR1 and CDR2 (germline): LGHNA, YNFKEQ. V lost 2 bases, J lost 0 bases, and 17 bases lay in between. CDR3 loop: CASSQIQSLLYSGANVLTF. The CDR3 nucleotides are TGTGCCAGCAGCCAAATACAGTCATTACTTTACTCTGGGGCCAACGTCCTGACTTTC.

Only a few counts were recorded for this clonotype. J is TRBJ2-3 and V is TRBV20-1; unclear D gene. With 4 bases removed from V and 2 bases from J, the gap between germline ends came to 7 bases. CDR1 is DFQATT and CDR2 is SNEGSKA in the germline V gene (reference sequence). CDR3 length: 12 residues. The chain's CDR3 is CSAIGDTDTQYF. The CDR3 DNA sequence: TGCAGTGCTATAGGAGACACAGATACGCAGTATTTT.

Many counts were recorded for this clonotype. The V gene is TRBV10-3, the J gene TRBJ1-4, with D possibly matching TRBD1 (6 bases). The CDR3 is made up of 13 amino acids. Germline values: CDR1 ENHRY, CDR2 SYGVKD. Trimming cost V 5 bases and J 5 bases, with 9 bases left between them. The CDR3 DNA reads as TGTGCCATCAGTAGACAGGTGAATGAAAAACTGTTTTTT. It is translated as CAISRQVNEKLFF.

This clonotype was found many times. This chain uses TRBV25-1 with TRBJ1-6; D is undetermined. Germline V gene lookup returns CDR1 MGHDK and CDR2 SYGVNS. V dropped 4 bases and J dropped 6 bases, with 4 bases sitting between them. The CDR3 is 12 residues long. CDR3: CASSGTNSPLHF. CDR3 nucleotides: TGTGCCAGCAGTGGGACTAATTCACCCCTCCACTTT. The full variable domain, rest sourced from reference TRBV25-1 and TRBJ1-6, is EADIYQTPRYLVIGTGKKITLECSQTMGHDKMYWYQQDPGMELHLIHYSYGVNSTEKGDLSSESTVSRIRTEHFPLTLESARPSHTSQYLCASSGTNSPLHFGNGTRLTVT.

The V gene is TRBV6-2 or TRBV6-3, the J gene TRBJ2-3; D remains ambiguous. The germline gives CDR1 MNHEY, CDR2 SVGEGT. The CDR3 is 13 amino acids. The ends were cut back, 6 bases at V and 4 bases at J, with 11 bases in the middle. CDR3 nucleotides: TGTGCCAGCAGCTGGGTGGCCGCAGATACGCAGTATTTT. It is translated as CASSWVAADTQYF.

This clonotype was counted a few times. The rearrangement links TRBV20-1 to TRBJ2-1, with 12 bases fitting TRBD2. Germline lookup yields CDR1 DFQATT and CDR2 SNEGSKA (reference sequence). The CDR3 length is 14 residues. V was pared by 3 bases and J by 8 bases, with 5 bases of the junction left unmatched. CDR3 amino acids: CSARTSGSGDEQFF. CDR3 nucleotide sequence: TGCAGTGCTAGGACTAGCGGGAGTGGTGATGAGCAGTTCTTC.

This clonotype has just a few counts. The rearrangement uses TRBV29-1 and TRBJ2-5; D call uncertain. The CDR3 runs to 12 residues. Germline CDR1 is SQVTM and CDR2 is ANQGSEA. Trimming took 0 bases from V and 5 from J, leaving 7 bases between them. CDR3 loop: CSVEEVVETQYF. In DNA form, the CDR3 reads TGCAGCGTTGAAGAGGTGGTTGAGACCCAGTACTTC.

This chain uses TRBV18 with TRBJ2-3, with D maybe TRBD2 (6 bases). The germline gives CDR1 KGHSH, CDR2 LQKENI. Trimming pared 3 bases from V and 4 bases from J, leaving 14 bases between. The CDR3 spans 15 residues. Here the CDR3 reads CASSPTSSVADTQYF. As DNA, the CDR3 is TGTGCCAGCTCACCCACTAGCAGCGTCGCAGATACGCAGTATTTT. The full variable domain, rest sourced from reference TRBV18 and TRBJ2-3, is NAGVMQNPRHLVRRRGQEARLRCSPMKGHSHVYWYRQLPEEGLKFMVYLQKENIIDESGMPKERFSAEFPKEGPSILRIQQVVRGDSAAYFCASSPTSSVADTQYFGPGTRLTVL.

This clonotype was detected once. As the CDR3 is not closed by the conserved phenylalanine or tryptophan, this likely results from a read error. V is TRBV12-3 or TRBV12-4 and J is TRBJ2-1; a possible D gene is TRBD2 (6 bases). The CDR3 totals 16 residues. Deletions cut 4 bases from V and 3 bases from J, with 16 bases between. The CDR3 DNA sequence: TGTGCCAGCAGTTCGACTGCGGGACGGATCTACAATGAGCAGTTCATC. Its protein product is CASSSTAGRIYNEQFI.

This clonotype was seen a handful of times. This chain links TRBV6-5 with TRBJ2-1, with 9 positions matching TRBD1. This CDR3 spans 16 amino acids. Germline CDR1 is MNHEY and CDR2 is SVGAGI. J was trimmed by 5 bases and V by 4 bases; bases with no gene match: 9. The CDR3 nucleotides are TGTGCCAGCAGTTCTCTTTCCGGGACAGGGAACAATGAGCAGTTCTTC. Translation: CASSSLSGTGNNEQFF.

This clonotype occurred a few times. The genes are TRBV4-3 and TRBJ2-1; 14 positions agree with TRBD2. With V trimmed by 0 bases and J by 3 bases, 7 bases remained unmatched. Per germline, CDR1 LGHNA and CDR2 YSLEER. CDR3 length: 19 amino acids. This CDR3 reads CASSQEEGLAGENYNEQFF. The CDR3 nucleotides read TGCGCCAGCAGCCAAGAAGAGGGACTAGCGGGAGAGAACTACAATGAGCAGTTCTTC.

This clonotype was counted many times. This sequence joins TRBV11-2 and TRBJ2-7; D gene uncertain. Trimming stripped 3 bases from V and 2 bases from J, with 11 bases between. Germline CDR1 reads SGHAT; CDR2 reads FQNNGV. The CDR3 runs 14 residues. The chain's CDR3 is CASSFGRSAYEQYF. CDR3 in DNA: TGTGCCAGCAGCTTTGGGCGTTCCGCCTACGAGCAGTACTTC.

The chain joins TRBV10-3 to TRBJ1-1; D not certain. Trimming stripped 0 bases from V and 3 bases from J, with 8 bases between. CDR3 length: 14 residues. Germline CDR1 is ENHRY and CDR2 is SYGVKD. The CDR3 DNA follows: TGTGCCATCAGTGAGTCTGCGGGAGACACTGAAGCTTTCTTT. Amino acids: CAISESAGDTEAFF.

This clonotype was detected only a few times. Here the CDR3 reads CASSLVGQGETNEKLFF. The CDR3 DNA reads TGCGCCAGCAGCTTGGTGGGACAGGGGGAAACTAATGAAAAACTGTTTTTT. The chain has TRBV5-1 and TRBJ1-4; 11 nucleotides match TRBD1. The germline CDR1 and CDR2 sequences are SGHRS and YFSETQ. J gave up 1 base and V 0 bases, and 2 bases lay outside the gene matches. This CDR3 is built from 17 residues.

This clonotype has at least ten counts. The chain uses TRBV12-3 or TRBV12-4 and TRBJ2-2; D remains unclear. The CDR3 sequence is 13 residues long. The V gene lost 11 bases and the J gene lost 1 base, with 11 bases spanning the gap. The CDR3 DNA follows: TGTGCCTGTCAAGGCAGGAACACCGGGGAGCTGTTTTTT. Translation: CACQGRNTGELFF.

Turning to this clonotype: One base away lies a much larger clone, so this may be a sequencing read error. This chain's CDR3 is CASSLQQSTDTQYF. In DNA, the CDR3 is TGTGCCAGCAGCTTACAACAGAGCACAGATACGCAGTATTTT. The J gene is TRBJ2-3, the V gene TRBV7-9, with unresolved D. The germline CDR1 and CDR2 sequences are SEHNR and FQNEAQ (reference sequence). The CDR3 runs 14 residues. V gave up 2 bases and J gave up 0 bases, with 6 bases separating them.

This clonotype was observed a few times. The chain links TRBV6-2 or TRBV6-3 to TRBJ2-7; TRBD1 agrees at 8 bases. Germline loops: CDR1 MNHEY, CDR2 SVGEGT. J lost 6 bases, V lost 6 bases, and 4 bases had no gene match. The CDR3 has 12 residues. In nucleotides, the CDR3 is TGTGCCAGCAGACAGGGGGGAGGCGAGCAGTACTTC. Translation gives CASRQGGGEQYF.

This clonotype was detected once. The CDR3 coding sequence is TGTGCCAGCAGCGCAAGCCCGGGACTAGAAGGCTTTGATACGCAGTATTTT. Protein: CASSASPGLEGFDTQYF. The rearrangement uses TRBV5-6 and TRBJ2-3, with 8 nucleotides matching TRBD2. V lost 4 bases to trimming and J lost 6 bases; unmatched junction nucleotides: 16. The germline V gene encodes CDR1 SGHDT and CDR2 YYEEEE. There are 17 residues in the CDR3.

This clonotype was seen repeatedly, ten times or more. V and J are TRBV7-2 and TRBJ1-6; D is possibly TRBD1 (5 bases). V was cut by 1 base and J by 8 bases, with 12 bases left in between. CDR1 SGHTA and CDR2 FQGNSA come from the germline V gene. The CDR3 extends over 15 amino acids. The CDR3, as DNA: TGTGCCAGCAGCTTAGTGGCTGCAGGGTATTCACCCCTCCACTTT. Protein: CASSLVAAGYSPLHF. Based on the CDR3 plus reference TRBV7-2 and TRBJ1-6, the full variable domain is GAGVSQSPSNKVTEKGKDVELRCDPISGHTALYWYRQSLGQGLEFLIYFQGNSAPDKSGLPSDRFSAERTGGSVSTLTIQRTQQEDSAVYLCASSLVAAGYSPLHFGNGTRLTVT.

This clonotype has just a few counts. V usage is TRBV20-1 and J usage is TRBJ2-7, with D maybe TRBD1 (6 bases). Germline CDR1 reads DFQATT; CDR2 reads SNEGSKA (reference sequence). The V gene lost 6 bases and the J gene lost 0 bases, with 15 bases spanning the gap. The CDR3 extends over 14 amino acids. This chain's CDR3 is CSAANRASSYEQYF. Here the CDR3 DNA reads TGCAGTGCCGCAAACAGGGCTAGCTCCTACGAGCAGTACTTC.